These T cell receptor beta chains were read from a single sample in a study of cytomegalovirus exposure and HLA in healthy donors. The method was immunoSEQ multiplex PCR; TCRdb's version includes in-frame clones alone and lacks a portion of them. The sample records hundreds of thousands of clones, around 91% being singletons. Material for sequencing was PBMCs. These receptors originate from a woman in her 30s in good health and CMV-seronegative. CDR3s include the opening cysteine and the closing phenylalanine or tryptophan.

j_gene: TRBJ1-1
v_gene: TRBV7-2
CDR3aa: CASSSDSWNTEAFF

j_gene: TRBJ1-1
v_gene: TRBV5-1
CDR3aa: CASSMTGETEAFF

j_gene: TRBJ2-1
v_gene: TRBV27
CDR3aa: CASRLGLAGRSYNEQFF

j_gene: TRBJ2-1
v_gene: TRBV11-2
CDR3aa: CASSQPAGAINEQFF

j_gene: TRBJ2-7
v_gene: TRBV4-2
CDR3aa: CASSQGQGAGGSSYEQYF

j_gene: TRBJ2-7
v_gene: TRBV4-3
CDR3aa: CASSQEARGSYEQYF

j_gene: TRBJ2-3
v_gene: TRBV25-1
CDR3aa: CASSGGSGIGHTQYF

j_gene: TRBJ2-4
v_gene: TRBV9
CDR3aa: CASSPLAGEVLAKNIQYF

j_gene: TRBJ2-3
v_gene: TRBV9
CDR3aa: CASSAPGQGATDTQYF

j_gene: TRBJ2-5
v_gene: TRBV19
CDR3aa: CATAGTSGQETQYF

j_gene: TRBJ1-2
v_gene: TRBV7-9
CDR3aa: CASSLDVGVEVVSYGYTF

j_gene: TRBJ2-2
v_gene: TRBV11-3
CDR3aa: CASSLWYRGATGELFF

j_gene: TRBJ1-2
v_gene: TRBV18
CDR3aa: CASSLGTKLNYGYTF

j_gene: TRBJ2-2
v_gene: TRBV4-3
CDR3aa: CASSQDRDRVSGELFF

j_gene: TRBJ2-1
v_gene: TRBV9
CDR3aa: CASSVFGIGNEQFF

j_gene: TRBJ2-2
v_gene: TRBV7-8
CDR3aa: CASSSLAGAANTGELFF

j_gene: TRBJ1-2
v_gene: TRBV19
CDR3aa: CASRKGQGVVGYTF

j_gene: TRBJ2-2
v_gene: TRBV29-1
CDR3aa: CSGTSGRAGTGELFF

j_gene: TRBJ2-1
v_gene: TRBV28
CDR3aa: CATRGGAINEQFF

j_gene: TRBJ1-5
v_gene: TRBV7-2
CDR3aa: CASSLVHRDQPQHF

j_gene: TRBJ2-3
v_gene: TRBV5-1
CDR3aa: CASSSDSLGLLSPDTQYF

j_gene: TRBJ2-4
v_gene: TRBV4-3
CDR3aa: CASSQLEGAGAKNIQYF

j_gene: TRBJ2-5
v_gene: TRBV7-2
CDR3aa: CASSLGLAGQETQYF

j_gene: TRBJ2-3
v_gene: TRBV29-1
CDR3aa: CSVGHETFGSPDTQYF

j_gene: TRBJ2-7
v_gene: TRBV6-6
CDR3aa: CASSPSYEQYF

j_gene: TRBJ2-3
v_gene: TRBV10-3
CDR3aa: CAINDSGGTDTQYF

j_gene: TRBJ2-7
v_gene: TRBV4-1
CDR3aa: CASSQDLLIGYYEQYF

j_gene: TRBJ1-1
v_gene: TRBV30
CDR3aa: CAWSVLRGAEAFF

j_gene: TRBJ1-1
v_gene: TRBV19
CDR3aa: CASSIGNTNTEAFF

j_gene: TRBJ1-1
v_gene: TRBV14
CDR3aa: CASSQDVRAEAFF

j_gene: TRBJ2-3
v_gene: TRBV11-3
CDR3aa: CASSFGDRGQGADTQYF

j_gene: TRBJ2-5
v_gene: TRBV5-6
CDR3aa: CASSLGTSGRTETQYF

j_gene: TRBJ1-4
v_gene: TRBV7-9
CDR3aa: CASSPGTVATNEKLFF

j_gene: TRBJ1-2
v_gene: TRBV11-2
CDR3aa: CASSASVGNFDKGYGYTF

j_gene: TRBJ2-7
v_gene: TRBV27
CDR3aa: CASSFTGGSYEQYF

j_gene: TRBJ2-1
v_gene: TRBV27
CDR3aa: CASSLSRSSGRAYNEQFF

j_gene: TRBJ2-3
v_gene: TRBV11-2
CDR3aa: CASSLPLAGGSDTQYF

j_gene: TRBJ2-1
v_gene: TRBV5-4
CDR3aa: CASSLEGSRHNEQFF

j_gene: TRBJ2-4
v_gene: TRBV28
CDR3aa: CASSFRGFAKNIQYF

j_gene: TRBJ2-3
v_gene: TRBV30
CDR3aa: CAWSEGVRDTQYF